This T cell receptor beta chain was sequenced for a study of T-cell reconstitution after alpha-beta-depleted transplantation in children. Unique molecular identifiers were incorporated into the prepared TCRbeta library. MiXCR, run by TCRdb on the PCR reads, gives a single entry per CDR3 protein. The sample holds hundreds of thousands of distinct CDR3 sequences, roughly 10% seen once. This clonotype was counted many times. The sample consisted of PBMCs from the stem cell graft donor, taken from the stem cell graft. The receptor was derived from a human donor who donated a stem cell graft to a child with acute myeloid leukemia.

The CDR3 sequence: CASRPGTGSNYGYTF. In nucleotides, the CDR3 is TGTGCCAGCAGGCCCGGGACAGGGTCCAACTATGGCTACACCTTC. The V and J genes are TRBV7-2 and TRBJ1-2; 9 bases match TRBD1. The V gene end was trimmed by 6 bases and the J gene end by 2 bases; junction bases not matched to a gene: 7. The length of the CDR3 is 15 residues. Germline V gene sequence: CDR1 SGHTA, CDR2 FQGNSA.